This TCR beta chain is drawn from a study of cytomegalovirus exposure and HLA in healthy donors (dated by TCRdb to 2016 to 2017). A note on the overall study: In an earlier analysis of 587 of the donors, about 270 Gb of sequence data and just under 120 million unique TCR beta sequences from roughly 200 million T cells were reported. To predict cytomegalovirus infection status, the study brought together high-throughput TCR immunosequencing, statistical association of individual TCRs with disease status, and machine learning. Using immunosequencing, the study profiled T cell repertoires from 666 subjects and related those repertoires to cytomegalovirus serostatus. The study aimed to test whether cataloging public T cell receptors could reveal signatures of past pathogen exposure. Typing coverage differed by locus: A, B, C, DRB1 and DQB1 were typed in about 629-630 donors, DQA1 in approximately 520, DPA1 in around 600, and DPB1 in 400 to 490. In a later analysis, previously published TCR beta repertoires from 550 to 700 donors were re-analyzed and high-resolution HLA genotyping was added so that TCR occurrence patterns could be studied. To decide whether each TCR beta V gene segment behaved as functional or pseudogenic, an earlier analysis of some 580 of the donors relied on high-throughput TCR beta sequencing. The genetic ancestry cluster associated with self-reported Caucasian donors included 81% of the roughly 400 genotyped donors. Besides the first cohort of approximately 670 subjects, a separate validation cohort made up of over 95 different subjects was used. On average, over 200,000 unique TCR beta nucleotide sequences were sequenced per donor among fewer than 500 genotyped donors of the cohort, with 15% to 20% of those sequences being non-productive. A later genetic analysis used genome-wide SNP genotypes for about three fifths of the roughly 700 donors, treating that subset as a discovery cohort. Donor age, sex, ethnicity and CMV serostatus were collected together with the repertoire data. Five DR-DQ haplotypes were treated as single units for association and clustering because of strong linkage in the cohort. Rather than drawing on any new phenotypic data, the later analysis identified candidate immune exposures from TCR beta sequences and the way those sequences occurred across donors. All discovery cohort repertoires had been generated on a single sequencing platform. HLA typing covered class I and class II loci at four-digit resolution. Roughly 300 gigabases of sequencing data and approximately 91 million unique TCR sequences made up an early release that covered about 640 HLA-typed donors.

Points on this clone: Its target antigen remains unknown. Qualities for individual bases were not recorded, and no much larger clone is one base off.

The cohort comprised under 700 healthy bone marrow donors. At the time of sampling, all cohort members were nominally healthy, though unrecorded immune exposures were likely present. The donor was CMV seronegative and was included in the group of a few hundred seronegative cohort members. Every donor gave a peripheral blood sample, and the peripheral blood mononuclear cells from that sample were used for TCR beta sequencing. Genomic DNA was extracted from the blood cell samples with the Qiagen DNeasy Blood Extraction Kit. Libraries were prepared through the immunoSEQ multiplex PCR assay. For the multiplex PCR, a mixture combining 60 forward primers for TCR Vbeta segments and 13 reverse primers for TCR Jbeta segments was used. A multiplex PCR assay on genomic DNA amplified the CDR3 region of rearranged TCR beta genes. The amplified TCR beta libraries were sequenced on the Illumina HiSeq System as 87-base-pair reads. In the paper's pipeline: In a later analysis, approximately 74 million unique TCR beta chains were counted across the roughly 700 repertoires, and roughly 10 million of these chains were shared by at least two donors. A nearest-neighbor algorithm error-corrected the raw reads and collapsed the reads into unique sequences, merging closely related sequences to remove PCR and sequencing errors. To assign V, D and J gene segments, CDR3 sequences were aligned to IMGT reference sequences. Each retained sequence needed at least a six-nucleotide match to both a V gene segment and a J gene segment. A rearrangement counted as productive if the CDR3 had no stop codons and remained in frame with V and J, and every other rearrangement counted as non-productive. Following IMGT convention, CDR3 was defined as the stretch from the second conserved V-encoded cysteine to the conserved J-encoded phenylalanine. The earlier analysis of roughly 590 of the donors excluded sequences that lacked an unambiguous match to a single V gene segment. An earlier analysis of a few hundred of the donors called V segments functional above 56.7% productive rearrangements and segregating when the between-donor standard deviation exceeded 5%. A statistical classification framework was built for diagnosing cytomegalovirus status from the catalog of TCR beta chain sequences. V and J gene assignment, in a later analysis, came from comparing TCR nucleotide sequences with IMGT/GENE-DB human TR gene sequences. Using the TCRdist pipeline, a later analysis assigned CDR3 sequences along with most-parsimonious VDJ recombination scenarios. In a later analysis, every TCR beta chain was defined by the combination of its CDR3 amino acid sequence and its V-gene family, and reads without a unique V-gene family were dropped. A later analysis removed several hundred highly shared, low-generation-probability nucleotide sequences to deal with suspected cross-contamination and a sequencing artifact. In a later analysis, a clonal expansion index for each public chain was calculated from normalized within-repertoire ranks of inferred template counts. In a later analysis, generation probabilities were computed using a VDJ recombination model fitted to out-of-frame rearrangements, and the results were checked against IGoR. Hypergeometric tests were used in a later analysis to score TCR-TCR, TCR-HLA and TCR-CMV co-occurrence, with a repertoire-size bias correction applied to the TCR pairs. A later analysis estimated false discovery rates by permuting HLA or CMV assignments 20 times. In a later analysis, co-occurring TCRs were grouped using DBSCAN, and TCRdist sequence similarity was added for clustering within HLA-allele-positive subsets. Co-occurrence clustering excluded repertoires with fewer than 30,000 or more than 120,000 public chains, plus five with anomalous nucleotide sharing. TCRdb limited this immuneACCESS table to in-frame rearrangements with V and J called. A share of clones is missing; checked studies link under half to unresolved V genes, and the rest is unexplained. The DNA was the basis for D and trimming; V, J and clone size are from that table. Here the sample has 180,000 or so clones; approximately 65% occur a single time. Jointly, the top ten make up around 3% of the sample.

Germline trimming: 6 bases from V, 6 bases from J; junction bases outside gene matches: 10. The CDR3 starts with the cysteine, ends with the phenylalanine, and has 15 residues. The retained sequence is limited to the CDR3, 45 bases, with the frame set at the first base. Sequences ENHRY (CDR1) and SYGVKD (CDR2) are obtained from the germline V gene. Points the paper makes about the study in general: In a later analysis, HLA-associated TCR beta chains were found to be more clonally expanded and to have lower generation probabilities than equally common non-associated chains. According to a later analysis, parvovirus B19, influenza, CMV and Epstein-Barr virus appeared linked to several top co-occurrence clusters. According to a later genetic analysis, donors in an Asian-associated ancestry cluster had fewer N-insertions in productive TCRs than the roughly 670-donor mean. In vitro tests confirmed that three of the cytomegalovirus-associated TCR beta chains recognize cytomegalovirus antigens. Because the 87-base-pair reads could not distinguish some IMGT-functional V segments, including TRBV6-2 and TRBV6-3, those segments were excluded. A later analysis found that most CMV-associated TCR beta chains appeared HLA-restricted, with HLA associations seemingly driven largely by CMV exposure. Linkage disequilibrium might explain the correlated functional status among segregating V segments, but an unknown experimental factor could not be excluded. At a false discovery rate of 0.05, a later analysis linked about 17,000 TCR beta sequences to specific HLA alleles. Immune exposure information for the cohort was limited to CMV serostatus. The study gave a list of 150 to 200 TCR beta chains associated with cytomegalovirus. Assigning TCR associations to individual alleles was difficult when HLA alleles, especially DR and DQ, strongly co-occurred. In a later genetic analysis, a missense DCLRE1C variant was associated with V-gene and J-gene trimming of TCR beta chains, and the association was replicated in an independent cohort. Because some donors lacked HLA typing at each locus, the association tests relied only on the typed subset. Presence/absence analyses assumed roughly uniform sequencing depth across donors, an assumption that may not hold. Most TCR sequences were observed very rarely across donors, whereas some public TCRs were present in many individuals. A further reported finding was that TCR beta sequences accurately predicted the HLA-A and HLA-B alleles for most subjects in the first cohort. According to the authors, the approach could potentially be generalized to other disease states and immunological phenotypes. An earlier analysis of approximately 600 of the donors showed that most TCR beta V segments appeared in productive rearrangements either about 87% or about 30% of the time, which broadly matched IMGT annotations. A later analysis found that TCR association rates varied across HLA loci, with DRB1 alleles showing the most associated TCRs and HLA-C alleles the fewest. The cohort was sequenced for TCR beta chains only, and without alpha or paired-chain data the features that could be detected were limited. Over 15 rarely observed V segments, including chromosome 9 orphons, were excluded from the earlier analysis of several hundred of the donors because counts were too low. Cytomegalovirus status was reported to be diagnosed by the classifier with high specificity and sensitivity in both the original and validation cohorts. A group of highly shared sequence variants was considered likely to be a technical artifact of the sequencing pipeline.

The TCR comes from a man aged 35-49 years in good health and CMV-seronegative. Material for sequencing was PBMCs. This receptor chain uses TRBV10-3 and TRBJ2-1, and 8 junctional nucleotides match TRBD2. The CDR3 here reads CAISPGGREVNEQFF. The DNA sequence is as follows: TGTGCCATCAGCCCGGGGGGGCGGGAGGTCAATGAGCAGTTCTTC.